This paragraph reports one TCR beta chain. The antigen remains unidentified. The record originates from a study of T cell repertoires in cytomegalovirus infection. Study overall: TCR beta signatures that were public indicated CMV infection and matching HLA type.

General study findings and limits: What dominated the ex vivo response were HLA-C-restricted CMV-specific TCR beta clonotypes.

Using its own MiXCR run on the reads, TCRdb lists one record per CDR3 protein. The sample has about 300,000 distinct CDR3 sequences; under 30% are singletons. This TCR came from a human donor in good health (CMV status not recorded). Some clones in this sample may be carry-over from other donors' samples. The sequencing input was PBMCs.

The DNA of the CDR3 is TGTGCCAGCAGCTTCCCCCTCTCTGGGGCCAACGTCCTGACTTTC. Translating gives CASSFPLSGANVLTF. This chain uses TRBV7-2 with TRBJ2-6; D gene unclear. Looked up from germline, CDR1 is SGHTA and CDR2 is FQGNSA. The V end was cut by 3 bases, the J end by 0 bases, with 6 bases between. The CDR3 covers 15 residues. Using reference TRBV7-2 and TRBJ2-6 for the parts outside the CDR3, the full variable domain is GAGVSQSPSNKVTEKGKDVELRCDPISGHTALYWYRQSLGQGLEFLIYFQGNSAPDKSGLPSDRFSAERTGGSVSTLTIQRTQQEDSAVYLCASSFPLSGANVLTFGAGSRLTVL.